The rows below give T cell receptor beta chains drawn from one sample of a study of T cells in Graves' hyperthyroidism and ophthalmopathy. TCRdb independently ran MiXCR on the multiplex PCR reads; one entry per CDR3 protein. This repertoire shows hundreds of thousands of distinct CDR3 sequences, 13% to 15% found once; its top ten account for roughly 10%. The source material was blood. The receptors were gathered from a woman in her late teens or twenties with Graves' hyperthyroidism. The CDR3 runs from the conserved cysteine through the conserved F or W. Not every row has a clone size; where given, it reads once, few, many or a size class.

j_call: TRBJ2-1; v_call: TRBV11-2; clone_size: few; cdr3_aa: CASSSDSFGDRNEQFF
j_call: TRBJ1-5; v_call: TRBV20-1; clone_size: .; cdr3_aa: CSAVPGHKSNSNQPQHF
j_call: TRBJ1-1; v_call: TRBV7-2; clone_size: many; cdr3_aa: CASSLVQGLTEAFF
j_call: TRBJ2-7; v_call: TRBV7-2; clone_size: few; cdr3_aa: CASSDPHRYEQYF
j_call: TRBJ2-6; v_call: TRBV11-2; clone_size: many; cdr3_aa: CASSLLLTGANVLTF
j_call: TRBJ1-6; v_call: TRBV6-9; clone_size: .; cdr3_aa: CASSYLRGATPCPSSYNSPLHF
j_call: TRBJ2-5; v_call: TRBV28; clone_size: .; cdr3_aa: CASSLPGVVPETQYF
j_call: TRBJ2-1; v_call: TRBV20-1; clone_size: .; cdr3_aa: CSARDRVAGRYNEQFF
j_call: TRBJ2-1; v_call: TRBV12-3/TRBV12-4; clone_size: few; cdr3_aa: CASTRTDSYNEQFF
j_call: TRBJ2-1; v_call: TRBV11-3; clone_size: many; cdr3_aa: CASSKIGQGADNEQFF
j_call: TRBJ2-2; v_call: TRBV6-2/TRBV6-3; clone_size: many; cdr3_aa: CASSYSPGGLGGELFF
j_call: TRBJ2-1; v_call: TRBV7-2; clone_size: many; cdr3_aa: CASSSRGQGMNEQFF
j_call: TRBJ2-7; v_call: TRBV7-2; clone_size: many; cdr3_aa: CASSLAASGAYYEQYF
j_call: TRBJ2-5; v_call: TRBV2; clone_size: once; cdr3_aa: CASSPGTRLETQYF
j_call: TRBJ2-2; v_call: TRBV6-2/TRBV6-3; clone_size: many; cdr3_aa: CASSYIGTHTGELFF
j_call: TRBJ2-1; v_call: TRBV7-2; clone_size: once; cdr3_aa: CASSLARHEQFF
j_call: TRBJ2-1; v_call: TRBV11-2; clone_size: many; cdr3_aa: CASSLYRTSGGTYNEQFF
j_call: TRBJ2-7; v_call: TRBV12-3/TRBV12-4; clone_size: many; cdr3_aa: CASAASGSVKQYF
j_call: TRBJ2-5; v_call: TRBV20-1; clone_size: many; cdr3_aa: CSQPYRGLRETQYF
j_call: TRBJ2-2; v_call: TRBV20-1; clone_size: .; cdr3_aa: CSADRLLAGDTGELFF
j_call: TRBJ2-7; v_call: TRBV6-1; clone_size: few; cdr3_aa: CASSTRGGRARRVYEQYF
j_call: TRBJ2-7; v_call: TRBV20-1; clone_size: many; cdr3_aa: CSARDLGGQYF
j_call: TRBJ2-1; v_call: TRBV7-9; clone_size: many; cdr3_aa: CASSLARWGATNEQFF
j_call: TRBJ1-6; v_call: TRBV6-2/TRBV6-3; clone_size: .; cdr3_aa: CASSGPGGVFGNSPLHF
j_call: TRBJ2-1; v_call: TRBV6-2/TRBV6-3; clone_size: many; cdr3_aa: CASSYSGLGAWDEQFF
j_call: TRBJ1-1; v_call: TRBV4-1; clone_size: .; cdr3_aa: CASSEGDLNTEAFF
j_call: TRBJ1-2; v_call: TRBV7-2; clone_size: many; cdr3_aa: CASSLARTGTGPPGYTF
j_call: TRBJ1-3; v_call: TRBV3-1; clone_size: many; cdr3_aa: CASSQSGNTIYF
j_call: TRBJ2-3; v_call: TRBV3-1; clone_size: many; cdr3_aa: CASSLQPGTDTQYF
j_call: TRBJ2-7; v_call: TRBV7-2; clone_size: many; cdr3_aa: CASRSGAGGYEQYF